Listed here are 28 T cell receptor beta chains from one sample, sequenced in a study of OX40 agonist ivuxolimab in advanced cancers. Only in-frame clones appear in the TCRdb table, and some are missing; sequencing was by immunoSEQ multiplex PCR. The repertoire holds about 79,000 clones, with roughly 84% as singletons. The sample in question was CD4+ or CD8+ T cells sorted from blood, obtained in a trial of the OX40 agonist ivuxolimab. All receptors derive from an adult with an advanced solid tumor such as melanoma, head and neck, liver or kidney cancer.

The V call is TRBV7-2, the J call TRBJ2-7, with a weak D call TRBD1 (7 bases). Per germline, CDR1 SGHTA and CDR2 FQGNSA. The CDR3 consists of 15 residues. V was trimmed by 1 base and J by 5 bases, leaving 15 bases between them. The CDR3 DNA sequence: TGTGCCAGCAGCTTAGAGGGGGGCAGGGGGAACGAGCAGTACTTC. As protein: CASSLEGGRGNEQYF.

This clone showed up just a few times. The chain links TRBV9 to TRBJ2-5; D is undetermined. The last part of the DNA fits TRBJ2-7 better; the J call may be wrong. The CDR3 sequence is 14 residues long. Per the germline V gene, CDR1 is SGDLS and CDR2 is YYNGEE. CDR3 nucleotides: TGTGCCAGCAGCGGTATTGATAGCTCCTACGAGCAGTACTTC. Translating it yields CASSGIDSSYEQYF.

The chain has TRBV21-1 and TRBJ1-5. TRBV21-1 is annotated as a pseudogene. The CDR3 length is 16 residues. The CDR3 sequence: CASSRLRGGCNQPQHF. The CDR3 nucleotides read TGTGCCAGCAGTCGACTCAGGGGGGGATGCAATCAGCCCCAGCATTTT.

This clone was seen once. The V and J genes are TRBV5-1 and TRBJ2-7; tentatively, D is TRBD1 (5 bases). The CDR3 runs to 14 residues. The germline V gene encodes CDR1 SGHRS and CDR2 YFSETQ. The ends were cut back, 4 bases at V and 0 bases at J, with 11 bases in the middle. The CDR3 sequence is CASSIRQSSYEQYF. In DNA, the CDR3 is TGCGCCAGCAGCATCCGACAGAGCTCCTACGAGCAGTACTTC. The variable domain in full, completed from reference TRBV5-1 and TRBJ2-7, reads KAGVTQTPRYLIKTRGQQVTLSCSPISGHRSVSWYQQTPGQGLQFLFEYFSETQRNKGNFPGRFSGRQFSNSRSEMNVSTLELGDSALYLCASSIRQSSYEQYFGPGTRLTVT.

The rearrangement joins TRBV7-2 to TRBJ2-7; TRBD2 aligns across 9 bases. The CDR3 is 15 amino acids. J was trimmed by 2 bases and V by 5 bases; bases with no gene match: 7. Germline V lookup: CDR1 SGHTA, CDR2 FQGNSA. In DNA form, the CDR3 reads TGTGCCAGCAGCGCCCCAGCGGGAGGAGCCTACGAGCAGTACTTC. Translating it yields CASSAPAGGAYEQYF.

The rearrangement uses TRBV19 and TRBJ2-1; D may be TRBD2 (5 bases). Trimming took 3 bases from V and 4 from J, leaving 13 bases between them. Per the germline V gene, CDR1 is LNHDA and CDR2 is SQIVND (reference sequence). The CDR3 is 15 residues long. CDR3 residues: CASSIRSGTYNEQFF. CDR3 sequence (DNA): TGTGCCAGTAGTATTCGGAGCGGTACTTACAATGAGCAGTTCTTC. Filled out from reference TRBV19 and TRBJ2-1, the complete variable domain reads DGGITQSPKYLFRKEGQNVTLSCEQNLNHDAMYWYRQDPGQGLRLIYYSQIVNDFQKGDIAEGYSVSREKKESFPLTVTSAQKNPTAFYLCASSIRSGTYNEQFFGPGTRLTVL.

Worth noting for this clone: One junction end does not reproduce the germline sequence, and a read error may be involved. The chain combines TRBV5-1 with TRBJ1-1, with 8 nucleotides matching TRBD1. The CDR3 sequence is 14 residues long. Germline CDR1 reads SGHRS; CDR2 reads YFSETQ. The CDR3 reads CASSRDRGDTEAFF. The CDR3 DNA reads TGTGCCAGCAGCCGTGACAGGGGCGACACTGAAGCTTTCTTT.

V is TRBV4-1 and J is TRBJ2-5; maybe TRBD2 (6 bases). The last part of the DNA fits TRBJ2-7 better; the J call may be wrong. The CDR3 consists of 14 residues. The germline gives CDR1 MGHRA, CDR2 YSYEKL. The DNA of the CDR3 is TGCGCCAGCAGCCAAGAGTGGAGGGGCTACGAGCAGTACTTC. It yields the protein CASSQEWRGYEQYF.

This clone came up once. The V and J genes are TRBV27 and TRBJ2-1, with D maybe TRBD1 (6 bases). The germline V and J ends were trimmed by 7 bases and 7 bases, with 14 bases remaining between them. Germline assignment: CDR1 MNHEY and CDR2 SMNVEV (reference sequence). The CDR3 is 13 residues long. This chain's CDR3 is CASTGRGVNEQFF. The CDR3 DNA follows: TGTGCCAGCACTGGCAGGGGAGTGAATGAGCAGTTCTTC.

This rearrangement joins TRBV28 to TRBJ1-6; D unresolved. V lost 3 bases and J lost 0, with 6 bases in between. The CDR3 runs 15 residues. CDR1 is MDHEN, CDR2 SYDVKM, per germline. In DNA, the CDR3 is TGTGCCAGCAGTTTGGTGAGCTCCTATAATTCACCCCTCCACTTT. It codes for CASSLVSSYNSPLHF.

A single count supports this clone. Written as DNA, the CDR3 is TGTGCCAGTAGTATTGGACAGGGGGTGTATGAGCAGTACTTC. It encodes CASSIGQGVYEQYF. This chain joins TRBV19 and TRBJ2-7; 10 bases are a match to TRBD1. With V trimmed by 3 bases and J by 7 bases, 6 bases remained unmatched. There are 14 residues in the CDR3. From germline, CDR1 is LNHDA and CDR2 SQIVND (reference sequence). The full variable domain, in which reference TRBV19 and TRBJ2-7 provide the parts outside the CDR3, is DGGITQSPKYLFRKEGQNVTLSCEQNLNHDAMYWYRQDPGQGLRLIYYSQIVNDFQKGDIAEGYSVSREKKESFPLTVTSAQKNPTAFYLCASSIGQGVYEQYFGPGTRLTVT.

The genes are TRBV15 and TRBJ2-3; weak D call: TRBD2 (6 bases). Germline loops: CDR1 LNHNV, CDR2 YYDKDF (reference sequence). The CDR3 sequence is 17 residues long. The ends were cut back, 1 base at V and 2 bases at J, with 16 bases in the middle. The CDR3 nucleotides read TGTGCCACCAGCAGAGGATCGGCTTTAGCGGACACAGATACGCAGTATTTT. Amino acids: CATSRGSALADTDTQYF.

The chain is built from TRBV21-1 and TRBJ2-2; whether TRBD1, the table's D call, matches the DNA was not checked. TRBV21-1 is flagged as a pseudogene. The CDR3 runs to 17 residues. The CDR3 DNA is TGTGCCAGCAGCCCCACAAAAAGACAGCAGAACACCGGGGAGCTGTTTTTT. This translates into CASSPTKRQQNTGELFF.

The genes are TRBV10-3 and TRBJ1-1; D uncertain. Germline assignment: CDR1 ENHRY and CDR2 SYGVKD. The CDR3 runs 12 residues. Trimming cost V 4 bases and J 0 bases, with 3 bases left between them. CDR3 nucleotides: TGTGCCATCAGTGCGTTGAACACTGAAGCTTTCTTT. Translating gives CAISALNTEAFF.

This clone has a handful of counts. The rearrangement uses TRBV11-2 and TRBJ2-6; D tentatively fits TRBD1 or TRBD2 (6 bases each). The ends were cut back, 5 bases at V and 1 base at J, with 18 bases in the middle. Germline V gene data show CDR1 as SGHAT and CDR2 as FQNNGV. This CDR3 region has 18 residues. CDR3 in DNA: TGTGCCAGCAGCCCAGGCACGGGGGCTATTTCTGGGGCCAACGTCCTGACTTTC. It encodes CASSPGTGAISGANVLTF. Together with reference TRBV11-2 and TRBJ2-6, the CDR3 gives the full variable domain: EAGVAQSPRYKIIEKRQSVAFWCNPISGHATLYWYQQILGQGPKLLIQFQNNGVVDDSQLPKDRFSAERLKGVDSTLKIQPAKLEDSAVYLCASSPGTGAISGANVLTFGAGSRLTVL.

This clone was picked up a small number of times. The chain carries TRBV19 and TRBJ2-7; D remains ambiguous. The germline gives CDR1 LNHDA, CDR2 SQIVND (reference sequence). This CDR3 spans 13 amino acids. The V and J ends lost 2 bases and 6 bases respectively, with 11 bases between them. The CDR3 spells CASSIRTRAEQYF. Here the CDR3 DNA reads TGTGCCAGTAGTATACGGACCCGCGCCGAGCAGTACTTC.

The sample holds one count of this clone. The chain is built from TRBV19 and TRBJ2-1; TRBD2 aligns across 14 bases. The junction had 21 bases not matched to a gene; V was cut back by 4 bases and J by 10 bases. Germline assignment: CDR1 LNHDA and CDR2 SQIVND (reference sequence). The CDR3 length is 20 residues. In DNA, the CDR3 is TGTGCCAGTAGTACCCTAATGATGACGACGGGACTAGCGGGAGCGTCGGAGCAGTTCTTC. Translated: CASSTLMMTTGLAGASEQFF.

J is TRBJ1-5 and V is TRBV19; no reliable D call. V gave up 2 bases and J gave up 4 bases, with 6 bases separating them. The CDR3 runs 13 residues. Germline CDR1 is LNHDA and CDR2 is SQIVND (reference sequence). This chain's CDR3 is CASSIFENQPQHF. CDR3 coding DNA: TGTGCCAGTAGTATATTTGAGAATCAGCCCCAGCATTTT.

The chain is built from TRBV28 and TRBJ1-2; D uncertain. Germline-derived CDR1 and CDR2 are MDHEN and SYDVKM. The CDR3 contains 14 residues. DNA of the CDR3: TGTGCGATCTCTCCCCCCGGCACTAACTATGGCTACACCTTC. This translates into CAISPPGTNYGYTF.

The chain joins TRBV6-6 to TRBJ1-4; a possible D gene is TRBD1 (5 bases). From germline, CDR1 is MNHNY and CDR2 SVGAGI (reference sequence). Trimming pared 4 bases from V and 7 bases from J, leaving 10 bases between. The CDR3 covers 13 residues. The CDR3 bases are TGTGCCAGCAGTTCCCGGGACTTTGAAAAACTGTTTTTT. This codes for CASSSRDFEKLFF.

J is TRBJ2-7 and V is TRBV25-1, with TRBD1 as a possible D gene (6 bases). CDR1 is MGHDK and CDR2 is SYGVNS in the germline V gene. The germline V and J ends were trimmed by 2 bases and 3 bases, with 14 bases remaining between them. This CDR3 region has 15 residues. The CDR3 sequence is CASSETGQHYYEQYF. CDR3 sequence (DNA): TGTGCCAGCAGTGAAACTGGACAGCACTACTACGAGCAGTACTTC.

The CDR3 here is CASSLAFAASDTQYF. CDR3 nucleotide sequence: TGTGCCAGCAGCTTGGCCTTTGCGGCCTCAGATACGCAGTATTTT. The J gene is TRBJ2-3, the V gene TRBV5-4; D uncertain. The CDR3 is 15 amino acids. Germline CDR1 reads SGHNT; CDR2 reads YYREEE (reference sequence). V was pared by 0 bases and J by 4 bases, with 12 bases between.

The J gene is TRBJ1-4, the V gene TRBV5-1, with 9 bases identical to TRBD1. There are 15 residues in the CDR3. CDR1 and CDR2 (germline): SGHRS, YFSETQ. Unmatched junction bases numbered 12, after V lost 4 bases and J lost 11 bases. CDR3 in amino acids: CASSPQTGQGRKLFF. In nucleotides, the CDR3 is TGCGCCAGCAGCCCTCAGACCGGACAGGGGCGGAAACTGTTTTTT.

This chain links TRBV30 with TRBJ1-1; D may be TRBD1 (5 bases). Deletions cut 0 bases from V and 11 bases from J, with 16 bases between. The CDR3 loop spans 13 amino acids. In germline, CDR1 is GTSNPN, CDR2 SVGIG (reference sequence). The CDR3 DNA reads as TGTGCCTGGAGTGTAGAGTGGGGCATATCGGCTTTCTTT. Protein sequence: CAWSVEWGISAFF.

The chain is built from TRBV9 and TRBJ2-1, with D perhaps given as TRBD1 or TRBD2 (7 bases each). Trimming took off 4 bases at V and 6 bases at J, with 20 bases between the two ends. The germline gives CDR1 SGDLS, CDR2 YYNGEE. The CDR3 sequence is 16 residues long. The DNA for the CDR3 is TGTGCCAGCAGCAAGACTAGCAGGGGGATAGGCAATGAGCAGTTCTTC. Translating it yields CASSKTSRGIGNEQFF.

The chain employs TRBV5-1 and TRBJ1-1; no reliable D call. Germline loops: CDR1 SGHRS, CDR2 YFSETQ. V was cut by 4 bases and J by 4 bases, with 8 bases left in between. The CDR3 extends over 12 amino acids. The CDR3 region is CASSLGSTEAFF. The CDR3 region has the DNA TGCGCCAGCAGCCTCGGAAGCACTGAAGCTTTCTTT.

This clone came up once. V usage is TRBV4-3 and J usage is TRBJ2-5; TRBD2 agrees at 14 bases. Germline V gene lookup returns CDR1 LGHNA and CDR2 YSLEER. J lost 0 bases, V lost 3 bases, and 12 bases had no gene match. This CDR3 is built from 20 residues. CDR3 sequence reads: CASSQELPGLAGAYQETQYF. CDR3 bases: TGCGCCAGCAGCCAGGAGTTACCGGGACTAGCGGGAGCGTACCAAGAGACCCAGTACTTC.

The rearrangement joins TRBV10-3 to TRBJ2-1, with TRBD2 matching 10 bases. V lost 5 bases and J lost 9; bases outside the gene matches: 10. Germline CDR1 reads ENHRY; CDR2 reads SYGVKD. CDR3 length equals 15 residues. DNA for the CDR3: TGTGCCATCAGTAATGCTAGCGGGAGTCGTGTTGAGCAGTTCTTC. It translates to CAISNASGSRVEQFF.